Given below is one T cell receptor beta chain in context. Its antigen is unknown. The TCR cDNA carried a universal primer site and UMIs from 5'RACE template switching. TCRdb itself ran the 5' RACE reads through MiXCR, one entry per CDR3 protein. The sample has 450,000 to 600,000 distinct CDR3 sequences, approximately 15% seen once. CDR1 is DFQATT, CDR2 SNEGSKA, per germline (reference sequence). The CDR3 totals 16 residues. With 2 bases clipped from V and 2 bases from J, the junction kept 8 bases outside the gene matches. This sample is part of a study of T cells after yellow fever vaccination. Whole-study findings and limits: Weaker overall, the secondary response nonetheless peaked faster (day 5 versus 15).

This rearrangement joins TRBV20-1 to TRBJ2-1, with 8 bases aligning to TRBD2. The specimen was PBMCs, collected on the day of the yellow fever booster vaccination. The receptor was derived from a man in his thirties or forties who received the YFV17D yellow fever vaccine. CDR3: CSARSPSGSPYNEQFF. CDR3 bases: TGCAGTGCTAGATCCCCAAGCGGGAGTCCCTACAATGAGCAGTTCTTC.